The next 30 T cell receptor beta chains were all read from a single sample in a study of cytomegalovirus exposure and HLA in healthy donors. TCRdb keeps only in-frame clones here, not all; method: immunoSEQ multiplex PCR. The sample includes around 69,000 clones, 96% of them seen just once. Sequenced: PBMCs. These receptors were collected from a woman aged 18-29 years in good health and CMV-seropositive.

This rearrangement joins TRBV28 to TRBJ2-3; maybe TRBD2 (6 bases). CDR1 is MDHEN and CDR2 is SYDVKM in the germline V gene. V lost 2 bases, J lost 0 bases, and 9 bases lay in between. CDR3 length equals 15 residues. CDR3 protein: CASSLRGLSTDTQYF. In DNA form, the CDR3 reads TGTGCCAGCAGTTTACGGGGACTTAGCACAGATACGCAGTATTTT. The entire variable domain, with the rest obtained from reference TRBV28 and TRBJ2-3, is as follows: DVKVTQSSRYLVKRTGEKVFLECVQDMDHENMFWYRQDPGLGLRLIYFSYDVKMKEKGDIPEGYSVSREKKERFSLILESASTNQTSMYLCASSLRGLSTDTQYFGPGTRLTVL.

The chain combines TRBV7-2 with TRBJ1-1, with D uncertain. The CDR3 contains 12 residues. CDR1 is SGHTA and CDR2 is FQGNSA in the germline V gene. V lost 7 bases and J 10 bases, leaving 16 bases between the germline ends. The CDR3 loop reads CASTRGLGRAFF. For the CDR3, the DNA is TGTGCCAGCACCAGAGGGCTGGGAAGAGCTTTCTTT.

The chain recombines TRBV5-1 with TRBJ2-3, with TRBD2 matching 9 bases. The V and J ends lost 6 bases and 5 bases, in that order; junction bases with no gene match: 7. Germline lookup yields CDR1 SGHRS and CDR2 YFSETQ. The CDR3 sequence is 14 residues long. The CDR3 DNA sequence: TGCGCCAGCACCTTAGCGGGAGTCAAAGATACGCAGTATTTT. Protein product: CASTLAGVKDTQYF.

The V and J genes are TRBV7-9 and TRBJ2-7; 7 bases agree with TRBD1. Germline V CDR1 and CDR2: SEHNR, FQNEAQ (reference sequence). The CDR3 loop spans 19 amino acids. The junction had 14 bases not matched to a gene; V was cut back by 0 bases and J by 0 bases. CDR3 residues: CASSLAATGTPRSSYEQYF. As DNA, the CDR3 is TGTGCCAGCAGCTTAGCCGCGACAGGGACACCGAGGAGCTCCTACGAGCAGTACTTC.

This chain uses TRBV6-6 with TRBJ2-7; a weak D match, TRBD2 (5 bases). This CDR3 is built from 15 residues. The V end was cut by 6 bases, the J end by 2 bases, with 17 bases between. Germline lookup yields CDR1 MNHNY and CDR2 SVGAGI (reference sequence). Written as DNA, the CDR3 is TGTGCCAGCAGGGGAGACCAGAAACCTCCCTACGAGCAGTACTTC. This translates into CASRGDQKPPYEQYF.

A single count supports this clone. The rearrangement joins TRBV18 to TRBJ2-7, with 7 positions matching TRBD2. Germline CDR1 is KGHSH and CDR2 is LQKENI. The J segment lost 2 bases and the V segment lost 4 bases, leaving 14 bases of the junction unmatched. The CDR3 totals 17 residues. The CDR3 coding sequence is TGTGCCAGCTCACGGGGGGACTTAGCGGGCGCCCCCTACGAGCAGTACTTC. Protein: CASSRGDLAGAPYEQYF. The full variable domain, its missing parts supplied by reference TRBV18 and TRBJ2-7, is NAGVMQNPRHLVRRRGQEARLRCSPMKGHSHVYWYRQLPEEGLKFMVYLQKENIIDESGMPKERFSAEFPKEGPSILRIQQVVRGDSAAYFCASSRGDLAGAPYEQYFGPGTRLTVT.

The rearrangement links TRBV5-1 to TRBJ2-5; TRBD2 matches at 14 bases. V shed 4 bases and J 4 bases; nucleotides not matched to a gene: 6. In germline, CDR1 is SGHRS, CDR2 YFSETQ. This CDR3 region has 16 residues. The CDR3 reads CASSLLGTSGRETQYF. CDR3 DNA sequence: TGCGCCAGCAGCCTCCTAGGGACTAGCGGGAGAGAGACCCAGTACTTC.

This chain joins TRBV14 and TRBJ2-7; 11 nucleotides line up with TRBD2. CDR1 is SGHDN and CDR2 is FVKESK in the germline V gene. The V segment lost 4 bases and the J segment 6 bases; nucleotides outside the gene matches: 11. This CDR3 spans 16 amino acids. This CDR3 is CASSLLTSGARSEQYF. The DNA for the CDR3 is TGTGCCAGCAGCCTACTGACTAGCGGGGCCAGAAGCGAGCAGTACTTC.

The chain has TRBV5-1 and TRBJ2-5, with TRBD1 identical over 7 bases. This CDR3 comprises 14 residues. V lost 3 bases and J lost 2; bases outside the gene matches: 4. Germline loops: CDR1 SGHRS, CDR2 YFSETQ. CDR3 DNA: TGCGCCAGCAGCTCGACAGGGAAGCAAGAGACCCAGTACTTC. This sequence encodes CASSSTGKQETQYF.

The V and J genes are TRBV4-2 and TRBJ1-4; 8 nucleotides line up with TRBD1. The length of the CDR3 is 18 residues. CDR1 and CDR2 from the germline V gene are LGHNA and YNFKEQ. After removal of 2 bases from V and 7 bases from J, the junction contained 15 bases not matched to a gene. CDR3 nucleotides: TGTGCCAGCAGCCAATCCGGACAGGGAGGAGGGGAAAGTGAAAAACTGTTTTTT. It codes for CASSQSGQGGGESEKLFF.

The rearrangement uses TRBV19 and TRBJ2-7; possibly TRBD2 for D (5 bases). The germline V and J ends were trimmed by 5 bases and 7 bases, with 18 bases remaining between them. Germline CDR1 LNHDA, CDR2 SQIVND (reference sequence). This CDR3 is 14 amino acids long. The CDR3: CASSSRTYSLEQYF. As DNA, the CDR3 is TGTGCCAGTAGTTCGAGGACTTACTCCCTGGAGCAGTACTTC.

V usage is TRBV9 and J usage is TRBJ1-3; D possibly corresponds to TRBD1 (6 bases). V was shortened by 2 bases and J by 4 bases, with 10 bases between the two germline ends. The germline CDR1 and CDR2 sequences are SGDLS and YYNGEE. This CDR3 has 14 residues. The CDR3: CASSVTGQGNTIYF. The CDR3 DNA sequence: TGTGCCAGCAGCGTTACGGGACAAGGAAACACCATATATTTT.

Here the CDR3 reads CASSPRGSGWETQYF. CDR3 nucleotides: TGTGCCAGCAGTCCCCGTGGTAGCGGGTGGGAGACCCAGTACTTC. The chain links TRBV27 to TRBJ2-5; TRBD2 matches 7 bases. V lost 5 bases, J lost 5 bases, and 11 bases stayed unmatched. The germline gives CDR1 MNHEY, CDR2 SMNVEV (reference sequence). This CDR3 is built from 15 residues.

The V call is TRBV28, the J call TRBJ1-5; possibly TRBD1 for D (5 bases). The V gene's germline CDR1 is MDHEN and CDR2 SYDVKM. The CDR3 is made up of 13 amino acids. V dropped 3 bases and J dropped 6 bases, with 9 bases sitting between them. In nucleotides, the CDR3 is TGTGCCAGCAGTTTCCAGGGAATTCAGCCCCAGCATTTT. Translation gives CASSFQGIQPQHF.

The rearrangement uses TRBV7-2 and TRBJ1-1; 9 positions agree with TRBD1. Trimming at V came to 6 bases and at J to 1 base, leaving 9 bases not matched to a gene. CDR3 length: 16 amino acids. Germline V gene data show CDR1 as SGHTA and CDR2 as FQGNSA. The DNA for the CDR3 is TGTGCCAGCAGTCCGGGACAGGGAAGGGGGAACACTGAAGCTTTCTTT. Translated, it gives CASSPGQGRGNTEAFF.

CDR3 coding DNA: TGTGCCAGCAGCCTCGGGGTAACCTACACCGGGGAGCTGTTTTTT. Residues: CASSLGVTYTGELFF. The V gene is TRBV7-2, the J gene TRBJ2-2; maybe TRBD2 (5 bases). The CDR3 runs to 15 residues. V lost 5 bases, J lost 3 bases, and 13 bases lay in between. The germline V gene encodes CDR1 SGHTA and CDR2 FQGNSA.

In its sample, this clone was seen once. This rearrangement joins TRBV5-1 to TRBJ2-7, with TRBD1 matching over 10 bases. Trimming cost V 4 bases and J 6 bases; bases outside gene matches: 7. The CDR3 consists of 14 residues. The V gene's germline CDR1 is SGHRS and CDR2 YFSETQ. The CDR3 DNA reads TGCGCCAGCAGCGGGGGGACAGGGGTCGCCGAGCAGTACTTC. Translating gives CASSGGTGVAEQYF.

V and J are TRBV19 and TRBJ2-7, with 7 nucleotides matching TRBD2. From germline, CDR1 is LNHDA and CDR2 SQIVND (reference sequence). The CDR3 consists of 15 residues. V trimming: 2 bases; J trimming: 3 bases; junction bases outside the gene matches: 7. The CDR3 reads CASSISAGAGYEQYF. The CDR3 region has the DNA TGTGCCAGTAGTATATCCGCGGGAGCCGGCTACGAGCAGTACTTC. The full variable domain, with the rest looked up from reference TRBV19 and TRBJ2-7, is DGGITQSPKYLFRKEGQNVTLSCEQNLNHDAMYWYRQDPGQGLRLIYYSQIVNDFQKGDIAEGYSVSREKKESFPLTVTSAQKNPTAFYLCASSISAGAGYEQYFGPGTRLTVT.

The chain joins TRBV7-6 to TRBJ2-7; D may be TRBD2 (6 bases). V dropped 5 bases and J dropped 2 bases, with 10 bases sitting between them. CDR3 length: 13 residues. CDR1 is SGHVS, CDR2 FNYEAQ, per germline. CDR3 protein: CASSPGDPYEQYF. In nucleotides, the CDR3 is TGTGCCAGCAGCCCGGGAGACCCCTACGAGCAGTACTTC. The full variable domain, with the rest looked up from reference TRBV7-6 and TRBJ2-7, is GAGVSQSPRYKVTKRGQDVALRCDPISGHVSLYWYRQALGQGPEFLTYFNYEAQQDKSGLPNDRFSAERPEGSISTLTIQRTEQRDSAMYRCASSPGDPYEQYFGPGTRLTVT.

The chain recombines TRBV5-1 with TRBJ2-7; 13 nucleotides line up with TRBD2. CDR1 is SGHRS, CDR2 YFSETQ, per germline. The ends lost 3 bases at V and 3 bases at J; junction bases unmatched: 9. The CDR3 runs 17 residues. The CDR3 loop reads CASSSGLAGAPYYEQYF. CDR3 coding DNA: TGCGCCAGCAGCTCCGGACTAGCGGGAGCTCCATACTACGAGCAGTACTTC.

V usage is TRBV7-9 and J usage is TRBJ2-7; weak D call: TRBD2 (5 bases). Germline V lookup: CDR1 SEHNR, CDR2 FQNEAQ (reference sequence). The CDR3 is 12 amino acids. V lost 3 bases to trimming and J lost 2 bases, with 5 bases between them. For the CDR3, the DNA is TGTGCCAGCAGCTTGAGGGCCTACGAGCAGTACTTC. It codes for CASSLRAYEQYF.

J is TRBJ2-6 and V is TRBV30; D call uncertain. V lost 1 base to trimming and J lost 0 bases, with 4 bases between them. CDR3 length: 14 amino acids. CDR1 GTSNPN and CDR2 SVGIG come from the germline V gene (reference sequence). In nucleotides, the CDR3 is TGTGCCTGGAGTGCCGTCTCTGGGGCCAACGTCCTGACTTTC. It encodes CAWSAVSGANVLTF. The full variable domain, with the rest looked up from reference TRBV30 and TRBJ2-6, is SQTIHQWPATLVQPVGSPLSLECTVEGTSNPNLYWYRQAAGRGLQLLFYSVGIGQISSEVPQNLSASRPQDRQFILSSKKLLLSDSGFYLCAWSAVSGANVLTFGAGSRLTVL.

The genes are TRBV9 and TRBJ2-1; 10 bases line up with TRBD1. The CDR3 totals 16 residues. Trimming cost V 3 bases and J 7 bases; bases outside gene matches: 10. Germline V CDR1 and CDR2: SGDLS, YYNGEE. CDR3 DNA sequence: TGTGCCAGCAGCGCCTCCTTGGACAGGGGGTGGAATGAGCAGTTCTTC. It specifies CASSASLDRGWNEQFF.

The rearrangement links TRBV28 to TRBJ1-2; TRBD1 agrees at 7 bases. The junction had 11 bases not matched to a gene; V was cut back by 5 bases and J by 5 bases. Germline-derived CDR1 and CDR2 are MDHEN and SYDVKM. The CDR3 is 15 residues long. The CDR3 spells CASSDPGVRGYGYTF. As DNA, the CDR3 is TGTGCCAGCAGTGACCCGGGGGTCAGGGGGTATGGCTACACCTTC.

The gene calls are TRBV11-3 and TRBJ1-2, with D unresolved. The V and J ends lost 1 base and 6 bases respectively, with 9 bases between them. The CDR3 loop spans 13 amino acids. The V gene's germline CDR1 is SGHNT and CDR2 YENEEA. The CDR3 loop is CASSLVLSHGYTF. As DNA, the CDR3 is TGTGCCAGCAGCTTAGTCCTCTCCCATGGCTACACCTTC.

This chain joins TRBV2 and TRBJ1-5, with 8 bases matching TRBD1. The CDR3 totals 15 residues. The V gene's germline CDR1 is SNHLY and CDR2 FYNNEI. Germline trimming cut 8 bases from V and 1 base from J; bases unmatched to any gene: 7. CDR3 nucleotides: TGTGCCAGCGGGCAACAGGGGGTAAGCAATCAGCCCCAGCATTTT. Amino acid sequence: CASGQQGVSNQPQHF.

The chain joins TRBV6-1 to TRBJ1-4; D unclear. In germline, CDR1 is MNHNS, CDR2 SASEGT. CDR3 length: 15 residues. The ends were cut back, 2 bases at V and 0 bases at J, with 7 bases in the middle. CDR3 protein: CASSETKPTNEKLFF. CDR3 DNA sequence: TGTGCCAGCAGTGAAACAAAACCAACTAATGAAAAACTGTTTTTT.

This clone was seen a handful of times. J is TRBJ2-5 and V is TRBV5-1; 13 bases are shared with TRBD2. Germline V gene lookup returns CDR1 SGHRS and CDR2 YFSETQ. V lost 5 bases to trimming and J lost 2 bases; unmatched junction nucleotides: 6. The CDR3 totals 16 residues. For the CDR3, the DNA is TGCGCCAGCAGTAGGACTAGCGGGAGTGTACAAGAGACCCAGTACTTC. Translation gives CASSRTSGSVQETQYF.

This chain uses TRBV5-1 with TRBJ2-1; 11 positions match TRBD2. The CDR3 runs 16 residues. Germline loops: CDR1 SGHRS, CDR2 YFSETQ. Germline trimming cut 4 bases from V and 7 bases from J; bases unmatched to any gene: 10. The CDR3 DNA follows: TGCGCCAGCAGCGTATATAGCGGGAGGGCCTTTAATGAGCAGTTCTTC. Encoded protein: CASSVYSGRAFNEQFF. Full variable domain (outside the CDR3, taken from reference TRBV5-1 and TRBJ2-1): KAGVTQTPRYLIKTRGQQVTLSCSPISGHRSVSWYQQTPGQGLQFLFEYFSETQRNKGNFPGRFSGRQFSNSRSEMNVSTLELGDSALYLCASSVYSGRAFNEQFFGPGTRLTVL.

In its sample, this clone was seen once. V is TRBV29-1 and J is TRBJ2-1; 12 bases line up with TRBD2. The CDR3 runs 14 residues. Germline V gene sequence: CDR1 SQVTM, CDR2 ANQGSEA. V dropped 6 bases and J dropped 4; count of bases not matched to a gene: 4. The CDR3 is CSVAGLAGYNEQFF. The CDR3 coding sequence is TGCAGCGTAGCTGGACTAGCGGGATACAATGAGCAGTTCTTC.